This T cell receptor (beta chain) was documented in a study of neurological immune-mediated disorders (dated by TCRdb to between 2018 and 2020). Notes on the research overall: Using UMI-based sequencing, the study compared peripheral blood TCR-beta repertoires from patients with HTLV-I-associated myelopathy (HAM/TSP), patients with multiple sclerosis, and healthy controls. Of the 60 to 70 subjects in the cohort, some 15 were HAM/TSP patients, approximately 34 were multiple sclerosis patients, and around 20 were healthy controls. The approximately 100 TCR-beta libraries included longitudinal samples, technical triplicates and paired sorted CD4+ and CD8+ T-cell subsets alongside PBMC samples. General findings and caveats noted by the study authors: No identical CDR3 amino acid sequences were found to be shared among expanded clones across subjects, suggesting that TCR-beta repertoires were private in all groups. The highest TCR clonal expansion was observed in HAM/TSP patients, whereas the lowest was observed in MS patients, even when compared with healthy controls.

The CDR1 and CDR2 encoded by the germline V gene are MDHEN and SYDVKM. Inclusive of the bounding cysteine and phenylalanine, the CDR3 is 14 residues long. Left in the record is the CDR3 DNA by itself, 42 bases read in frame from the first base. The V and J ends are trimmed by 2 bases and 7 bases, leaving 12 bases between them. cDNA was synthesized by template-switch 5'RACE using a primer with a 10-nucleotide random unique molecular identifier that tagged each TCR transcript. Each sequencing run produced over 160 million TCR-beta sequences covering 15-18 subjects. The RNeasy kit was used to extract total RNA. The KAPA Real-time Library Amplification kit was used to amplify TCR-beta VDJ regions with primers targeting the TCR constant region and the 5'RACE anchor. A first PCR added sample indexes and Illumina adaptors, after which a second PCR increased the library yield. After purification with Ampure beads, the TCR product of roughly 650 bp was size-selected on a 2% E-gel SizeSelection system. Before pooling, library quality was checked on a Bioanalyzer, concentration was measured with Qubit, and libraries were quantified with the Kapa Library Quantification kit. An Illumina HiSeq 2500 sequenced the libraries paired-end 2 x 150 bp. To increase sequence diversity, roughly 24-31% phiX was spiked into each library pool. On the authors' methods: Quality-filtered reads were processed with the UMI-based MiGEC pipeline, and over 80% of raw TCR sequences were removed by the MiGEC pipeline during error correction. IMGT germline references were used for alignment of VDJ genes, and clonotypes were defined by a unique CDR3 amino acid sequence together with V-J genes. Clonal expansion, Shannon diversity and CDR3 relatedness were evaluated with VDJtools (CalcPairwiseDistances, ClusterSamples), while phylogenetic trees were built in CLCbio workbench. Clones with at least 8 unique UMIs were defined as expanded, with this threshold being based on coefficient-of-variation modelling across technical triplicates. TCRdb reprocessing: public reads trimmed at Q25 with fastp, clones called with MiXCR, in-frame beta chains kept. Duplicate CDR3 protein sequences are folded into a single record with the most common DNA and genes. TCRdb's processing, not the authors', yielded these V and J calls. The sample profile shows 50,000 to 60,000 distinct CDR3 sequences; 16% of them were found once. The ten largest make up about 4.2% of the sample.

The healthy controls were volunteers from blood banks in Maryland, USA. For the unsorted PBMC libraries, 2 million PBMCs were stored in RNAlater at -80 degrees C until RNA extraction and were used to generate the libraries. PBMCs were separated from peripheral blood using Ficoll-Hypaque density gradient centrifugation and then cryopreserved in liquid nitrogen. This clonotype has just a few counts. Its antigen remains undetermined. No base qualities exist here, and no much larger clone lies one base off it. The chain links TRBV28 with TRBJ1-5, and perhaps TRBD1 as D gene, on 5 matching bases. This TCR was sampled from a man aged 60 to 69 in good health. Sequences were obtained from PBMCs. The nucleotides are TGTGCCAGCAGTTTAGTACTAGGGGCCCAGCCCCAGCATTTT. Translated, this gives CASSLVLGAQPQHF.